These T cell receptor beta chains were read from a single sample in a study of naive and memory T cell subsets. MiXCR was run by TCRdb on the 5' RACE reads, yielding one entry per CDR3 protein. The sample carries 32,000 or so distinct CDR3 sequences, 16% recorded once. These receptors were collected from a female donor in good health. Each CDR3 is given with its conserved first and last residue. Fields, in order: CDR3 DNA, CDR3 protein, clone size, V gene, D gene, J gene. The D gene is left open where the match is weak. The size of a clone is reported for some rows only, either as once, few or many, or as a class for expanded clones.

CDR3nt: TGTGCCAGCAGTTACTCGTTCGGCGGGGGGACCTACGAGCAGTACTTC
CDR3aa: CASSYSFGGGTYEQYF
abundance: -
v_gene: TRBV6-5
d_gene: TRBD2
j_gene: TRBJ2-7

CDR3nt: TGCGCCAGCAGCCCCCCGGCGCAGGGGAGTAGGACTGAAGCTTTCTTT
CDR3aa: CASSPPAQGSRTEAFF
abundance: -
v_gene: TRBV5-1
d_gene: -
j_gene: TRBJ1-1

CDR3nt: TGTGCCAGCAGTGAAAGGACAGGGCAGGGCAATCAGCCCCAGCATTTT
CDR3aa: CASSERTGQGNQPQHF
abundance: -
v_gene: TRBV6-1
d_gene: TRBD1
j_gene: TRBJ1-5

CDR3nt: TGCAGCGTTGTACCCAACGGGGGGTGGAGCACTGAAGCTTTCTTT
CDR3aa: CSVVPNGGWSTEAFF
abundance: many
v_gene: TRBV29-1
d_gene: -
j_gene: TRBJ1-1

CDR3nt: TGTGCCAGCAGTTTTCGTGGGGGGGCAGTCCAGCCCCAGCATTTT
CDR3aa: CASSFRGGAVQPQHF
abundance: many
v_gene: TRBV28
d_gene: -
j_gene: TRBJ1-5

CDR3nt: TGTGCCAGCAGCCAACTCCCGAGCTCCTACAATGAGCAGTTCTTC
CDR3aa: CASSQLPSSYNEQFF
abundance: many
v_gene: TRBV6-5
d_gene: -
j_gene: TRBJ2-1

CDR3nt: TGTGCCAGCAGCTTATTGGATGAAGCTTTCTTT
CDR3aa: CASSLLDEAFF
abundance: -
v_gene: TRBV7-2
d_gene: -
j_gene: TRBJ1-1

CDR3nt: TGTGCCAGCTCACCCTCGACACGAGATGAAGCTTTCTTT
CDR3aa: CASSPSTRDEAFF
abundance: few
v_gene: TRBV18
d_gene: -
j_gene: TRBJ1-1

CDR3nt: TGTGCCAGCACTCCCGGTCGGATTAGCACAGATACGCAGTATTTT
CDR3aa: CASTPGRISTDTQYF
abundance: -
v_gene: TRBV6-6
d_gene: -
j_gene: TRBJ2-3

CDR3nt: TGTGCCACCAGCAGGGGGGACACCCCGAACACCGGGGAGCTGTTTTTT
CDR3aa: CATSRGDTPNTGELFF
abundance: -
v_gene: TRBV15
d_gene: -
j_gene: TRBJ2-2

CDR3nt: TGTGCCAGCAGGAACATAAGGGATTTCAGCTCGGCCGGGGAGCTGTTTTTT
CDR3aa: CASRNIRDFSSAGELFF
abundance: -
v_gene: TRBV6-1
d_gene: -
j_gene: TRBJ2-2

CDR3nt: TGTGCCAGCAGCTTAAGTGGGGGCGGTTCTGAAGCTTTCTTT
CDR3aa: CASSLSGGGSEAFF
abundance: few
v_gene: TRBV7-3
d_gene: -
j_gene: TRBJ1-1

CDR3nt: TGTGCCACCAGGACAGGGGGCGACATCTATGGCTACACCTTC
CDR3aa: CATRTGGDIYGYTF
abundance: few
v_gene: TRBV15
d_gene: TRBD1
j_gene: TRBJ1-2

CDR3nt: TGTGCCAGCAGTGGAAACAGGGGAAGCACAGATACGCAGTATTTT
CDR3aa: CASSGNRGSTDTQYF
abundance: -
v_gene: TRBV6-5
d_gene: TRBD1
j_gene: TRBJ2-3

CDR3nt: TGCAGTGCTAGAGTAGGGGACTATGGCTACACCTTC
CDR3aa: CSARVGDYGYTF
abundance: many
v_gene: TRBV20-1
d_gene: -
j_gene: TRBJ1-2

CDR3nt: TGCGCCAGCAGCCAAGACAGGGGAGAGACCCAGTACTTC
CDR3aa: CASSQDRGETQYF
abundance: many
v_gene: TRBV4-1
d_gene: -
j_gene: TRBJ2-5

CDR3nt: TGTGCCAGCTCACCACTGTTACCAGGGGTCGCGAACACCGGGGAGCTGTTTTTT
CDR3aa: CASSPLLPGVANTGELFF
abundance: many
v_gene: TRBV18
d_gene: -
j_gene: TRBJ2-2

CDR3nt: TGCAGCGTCAGTAGGGCCCGAACCTGGGGCACAGATACGCAGTATTTT
CDR3aa: CSVSRARTWGTDTQYF
abundance: -
v_gene: TRBV29-1
d_gene: -
j_gene: TRBJ2-3

CDR3nt: TGCAGCGTTGAAGGGCGCGAGGGGTGGACTGAAGCTTTCTTT
CDR3aa: CSVEGREGWTEAFF
abundance: many
v_gene: TRBV29-1
d_gene: -
j_gene: TRBJ1-1

CDR3nt: TGCAGTGCTAGAGTTGGCCACCTAAACACCGGGGAGCTGTTTTTT
CDR3aa: CSARVGHLNTGELFF
abundance: many
v_gene: TRBV20-1
d_gene: -
j_gene: TRBJ2-2

CDR3nt: TGTGCCACCAGTACTAGCGGGGGCTCCAATGAGCAGTTCTTC
CDR3aa: CATSTSGGSNEQFF
abundance: -
v_gene: TRBV15
d_gene: TRBD2
j_gene: TRBJ2-1

CDR3nt: TGCAGTGCAGAGGGGAGCCAAGAGACCCAGTACTTC
CDR3aa: CSAEGSQETQYF
abundance: medium-sized
v_gene: TRBV20-1
d_gene: -
j_gene: TRBJ2-5

CDR3nt: TGTGCAAGTCGCTTAGTCACTGAAGGGAAGTCACCCCTCCACTTT
CDR3aa: CASRLVTEGKSPLHF
abundance: medium-sized
v_gene: TRBV12-2
d_gene: -
j_gene: TRBJ1-6

CDR3nt: TGTGCCAGCAGCATCACAGGGGTCGGAAGCTACGAGCAGTACTTC
CDR3aa: CASSITGVGSYEQYF
abundance: many
v_gene: TRBV13
d_gene: TRBD1
j_gene: TRBJ2-7

CDR3nt: TGTGCCAGCAGTGTTAGGGACTGGAATGAAAAACTGTTTTTT
CDR3aa: CASSVRDWNEKLFF
abundance: -
v_gene: TRBV2
d_gene: -
j_gene: TRBJ1-4

CDR3nt: TGTGCCAGCAGCCACGGCACAGATACGCAGTATTTT
CDR3aa: CASSHGTDTQYF
abundance: -
v_gene: TRBV11-2
d_gene: -
j_gene: TRBJ2-3

CDR3nt: TGCAGTGCTAGAGGCTATGGCGACACCTTC
CDR3aa: CSARGYGDTF
abundance: -
v_gene: TRBV20-1
d_gene: -
j_gene: TRBJ1-2

CDR3nt: TGCAGTGCTAGAGATATCCCACAGGGGATCCGGAACAATGAGCAGTTCTTC
CDR3aa: CSARDIPQGIRNNEQFF
abundance: few
v_gene: TRBV20-1
d_gene: TRBD1
j_gene: TRBJ2-1

CDR3nt: TGTGCCAGCAGTGCCGGGGGCTCGGGCACAGATACGCAGTATTTT
CDR3aa: CASSAGGSGTDTQYF
abundance: many
v_gene: TRBV2
d_gene: -
j_gene: TRBJ2-3

CDR3nt: TGTGCCATCAGTCAGGGTGGCCCAACCTACAATGAGCAGTTCTTC
CDR3aa: CAISQGGPTYNEQFF
abundance: -
v_gene: TRBV10-3
d_gene: -
j_gene: TRBJ2-1

CDR3nt: TGCAGTGCTAGAATGGTGGCTGGTCACACTGAAGCTTTCTTT
CDR3aa: CSARMVAGHTEAFF
abundance: few
v_gene: TRBV20-1
d_gene: -
j_gene: TRBJ1-1

CDR3nt: TGTGCCAGCACCACACTGACAGGCTGTACAGAGACCCAGTACTTC
CDR3aa: CASTTLTGCTETQYF
abundance: few
v_gene: TRBV7-8
d_gene: -
j_gene: TRBJ2-5

CDR3nt: TGCAGCGTTGAATGGAGGGAGACAAACAATGAGCAGTTCTTC
CDR3aa: CSVEWRETNNEQFF
abundance: many
v_gene: TRBV29-1
d_gene: -
j_gene: TRBJ2-1

CDR3nt: TGTGCCAGCAGTCCTCCGGGGGGCGTTGGAACGCAGTATTTT
CDR3aa: CASSPPGGVGTQYF
abundance: -
v_gene: TRBV12-3/TRBV12-4
d_gene: -
j_gene: TRBJ2-3

CDR3nt: TGTGCCAGCAGAGACGACGGATCCTCTGGAAACACCATATATTTT
CDR3aa: CASRDDGSSGNTIYF
abundance: once
v_gene: TRBV12-3/TRBV12-4
d_gene: -
j_gene: TRBJ1-3

CDR3nt: TGTGCCAGCAGCTTCGTCTCCGCGGGGGAGGTTAGGGAGACCCAGTACTTC
CDR3aa: CASSFVSAGEVRETQYF
abundance: many
v_gene: TRBV7-9
d_gene: TRBD2
j_gene: TRBJ2-5

CDR3nt: TGCAGTGCTGGGACTAGCTTTACCTACGAGCAGTACTTC
CDR3aa: CSAGTSFTYEQYF
abundance: many
v_gene: TRBV20-1
d_gene: TRBD2
j_gene: TRBJ2-7

CDR3nt: TGCAGTGCTCTGGGGGGGGGGCCGCAAGAGACCCAGTACTTC
CDR3aa: CSALGGGPQETQYF
abundance: few
v_gene: TRBV20-1
d_gene: -
j_gene: TRBJ2-5

CDR3nt: TGTGCCAGCAGTTTCCGGACAGGGACTCAGCCCCAGCATTTT
CDR3aa: CASSFRTGTQPQHF
abundance: -
v_gene: TRBV27
d_gene: TRBD1
j_gene: TRBJ1-5

CDR3nt: TGTGCCAGCAGCATATCCGGGACAGTATCGAACACCGGGGAGCTGTTTTTT
CDR3aa: CASSISGTVSNTGELFF
abundance: few
v_gene: TRBV9
d_gene: TRBD1
j_gene: TRBJ2-2

CDR3nt: TGCGCCAGCAGCCCGGGCCAGGGGATGAACACTGAAGCTTTCTTT
CDR3aa: CASSPGQGMNTEAFF
abundance: medium-sized
v_gene: TRBV4-1
d_gene: -
j_gene: TRBJ1-1

CDR3nt: TGTGCCAGCAGTTCTGTGACAGGTGTTGCAACTAATGAAAAACTGTTTTTT
CDR3aa: CASSSVTGVATNEKLFF
abundance: many
v_gene: TRBV12-3/TRBV12-4
d_gene: -
j_gene: TRBJ1-4

CDR3nt: TGCGCCAGCAATTCCGGGACTAGCGGGGGACGGGAGACCCAGTACTTC
CDR3aa: CASNSGTSGGRETQYF
abundance: few
v_gene: TRBV10-2
d_gene: TRBD2
j_gene: TRBJ2-5

CDR3nt: TGTGCCATCAGTCGCCCCGGGGTTTACAATGAGCAGTTCTTC
CDR3aa: CAISRPGVYNEQFF
abundance: -
v_gene: TRBV10-3
d_gene: -
j_gene: TRBJ2-1

CDR3nt: TGTGCCAGCAGCCCAGAGCGGGGGGCGAGGACCGGGGAGCTGTTTTTT
CDR3aa: CASSPERGARTGELFF
abundance: -
v_gene: TRBV4-2
d_gene: TRBD2
j_gene: TRBJ2-2

CDR3nt: TGTGCCAGCAGCTTGGGAGAGGGAGCGACTCAGCCCCAGCATTTT
CDR3aa: CASSLGEGATQPQHF
abundance: -
v_gene: TRBV7-9
d_gene: -
j_gene: TRBJ1-5

CDR3nt: TGCAGTGCTAGGAAGGGACTAGTTTCAGATACGCAGTATTTT
CDR3aa: CSARKGLVSDTQYF
abundance: many
v_gene: TRBV20-1
d_gene: TRBD2
j_gene: TRBJ2-3

CDR3nt: TGCAGTGCTAGAGATCCGGGTCAGAACACTGAAGCTTTCTTT
CDR3aa: CSARDPGQNTEAFF
abundance: many
v_gene: TRBV20-1
d_gene: -
j_gene: TRBJ1-1

CDR3nt: TGTGCCAGCAGAACAGGGTTCGGTCAGCCCCAGCATTTT
CDR3aa: CASRTGFGQPQHF
abundance: -
v_gene: TRBV12-3/TRBV12-4
d_gene: -
j_gene: TRBJ1-5

CDR3nt: TGTGCCAGCAGCTTAGGACTAACAGAGACCCAGTACTTC
CDR3aa: CASSLGLTETQYF
abundance: medium-sized
v_gene: TRBV7-2
d_gene: -
j_gene: TRBJ2-5

CDR3nt: TGTGCCATCAGTGACTACACTGAAGCTTTCTTT
CDR3aa: CAISDYTEAFF
abundance: many
v_gene: TRBV10-3
d_gene: -
j_gene: TRBJ1-1

CDR3nt: TGCAGTGCCGTCCAGGGAGCAACCGGGGAGCTGTTTTTT
CDR3aa: CSAVQGATGELFF
abundance: many
v_gene: TRBV20-1
d_gene: -
j_gene: TRBJ2-2

CDR3nt: TGTGCCAGCACTTCTGACAGAAATAGCAATCAGCCCCAGCATTTT
CDR3aa: CASTSDRNSNQPQHF
abundance: many
v_gene: TRBV6-5
d_gene: -
j_gene: TRBJ1-5

CDR3nt: TGTGCCAGCAGTTTAGTTATGCCGCGGACAGGGCCCTACGAGCAGTACTTC
CDR3aa: CASSLVMPRTGPYEQYF
abundance: -
v_gene: TRBV6-5
d_gene: TRBD1
j_gene: TRBJ2-7

CDR3nt: TGCAGTGCTAGCTACCGTCTAGCGGGCGGGTACGAGCAGTACTTC
CDR3aa: CSASYRLAGGYEQYF
abundance: medium-sized
v_gene: TRBV20-1
d_gene: TRBD2
j_gene: TRBJ2-7

CDR3nt: TGCAGTGCTAGACGGGGGATGTTCTCTGAAGCTTTCTTT
CDR3aa: CSARRGMFSEAFF
abundance: many
v_gene: TRBV20-1
d_gene: -
j_gene: TRBJ1-1

CDR3nt: TGCAGTGCAAGGACAGGATTGAAAGATACGCAGTATTTT
CDR3aa: CSARTGLKDTQYF
abundance: few
v_gene: TRBV20-1
d_gene: TRBD1
j_gene: TRBJ2-3

CDR3nt: TGCAGTGCTTTCGGGACTGCCCTCAATGAGCAGTTCTTC
CDR3aa: CSAFGTALNEQFF
abundance: few
v_gene: TRBV20-1
d_gene: -
j_gene: TRBJ2-1

CDR3nt: TGTGCCAGCAGCTTGTTTGGGACGACAGATACGCAGTATTTT
CDR3aa: CASSLFGTTDTQYF
abundance: many
v_gene: TRBV5-6
d_gene: -
j_gene: TRBJ2-3